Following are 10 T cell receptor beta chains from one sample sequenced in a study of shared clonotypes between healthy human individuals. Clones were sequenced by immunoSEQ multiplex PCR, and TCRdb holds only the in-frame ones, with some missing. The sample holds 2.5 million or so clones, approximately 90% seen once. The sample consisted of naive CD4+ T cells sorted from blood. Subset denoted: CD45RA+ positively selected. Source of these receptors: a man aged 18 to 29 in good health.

The CDR3 loop is CASSSKTGNHEQYF. The CDR3 DNA reads TGTGCCAGCAGCTCCAAGACAGGGAACCACGAGCAGTACTTC. V gene TRBV7-9 combines with J gene TRBJ2-5, with 7 bases fitting TRBD1. The end of the DNA is better explained by TRBJ2-7, so the J call may be wrong. This CDR3 spans 14 amino acids. Germline values: CDR1 SEHNR, CDR2 FQNEAQ (reference sequence).

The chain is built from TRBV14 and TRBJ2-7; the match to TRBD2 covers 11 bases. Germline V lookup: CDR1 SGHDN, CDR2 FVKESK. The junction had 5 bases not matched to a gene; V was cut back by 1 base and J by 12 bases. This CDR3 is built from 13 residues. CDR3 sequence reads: CASSQASSGRLYF. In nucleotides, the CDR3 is TGTGCCAGCAGCCAAGCTTCTAGCGGGAGGTTGTACTTC.

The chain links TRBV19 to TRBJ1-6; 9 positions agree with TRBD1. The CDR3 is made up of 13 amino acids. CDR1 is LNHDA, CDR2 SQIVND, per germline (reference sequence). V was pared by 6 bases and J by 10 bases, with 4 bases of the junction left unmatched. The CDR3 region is CASSTGGGSPLHF. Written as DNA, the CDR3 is TGTGCCAGTAGCACAGGGGGCGGCTCACCCCTCCACTTT.

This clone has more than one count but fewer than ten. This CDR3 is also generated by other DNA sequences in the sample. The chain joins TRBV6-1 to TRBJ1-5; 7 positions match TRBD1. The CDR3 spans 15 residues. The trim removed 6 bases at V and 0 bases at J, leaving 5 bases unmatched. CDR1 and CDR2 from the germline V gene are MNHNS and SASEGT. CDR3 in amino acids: CASSEGQNSNQPQHF. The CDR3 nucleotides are TGTGCCAGCAGCGAGGGACAGAATAGCAATCAGCCCCAGCATTTT.

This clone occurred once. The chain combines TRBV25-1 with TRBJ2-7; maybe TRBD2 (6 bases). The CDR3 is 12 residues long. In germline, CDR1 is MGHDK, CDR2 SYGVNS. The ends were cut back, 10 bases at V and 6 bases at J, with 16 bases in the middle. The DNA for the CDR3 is TGTGCCACCTCGCGGGGAGCTGGCGAGCAGTACTTC. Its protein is CATSRGAGEQYF.

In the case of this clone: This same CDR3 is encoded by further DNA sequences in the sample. CDR3 sequence reads: CASSESYGYTF. The CDR3 coding sequence is TGTGCCAGCAGTGAATCGTATGGCTACACCTTC. The chain uses TRBV2 and TRBJ1-2; unclear D gene. V gave up 2 bases and J gave up 5 bases, with 3 bases separating them. The V gene's germline CDR1 is SNHLY and CDR2 FYNNEI. The CDR3 runs 11 residues.

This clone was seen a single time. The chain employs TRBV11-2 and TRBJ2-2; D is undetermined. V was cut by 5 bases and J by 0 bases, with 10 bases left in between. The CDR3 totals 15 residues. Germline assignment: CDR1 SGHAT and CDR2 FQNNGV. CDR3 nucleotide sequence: TGTGCCAGCAGCCAAATTTTCTCGAACACCGGGGAGCTGTTTTTT. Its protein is CASSQIFSNTGELFF.

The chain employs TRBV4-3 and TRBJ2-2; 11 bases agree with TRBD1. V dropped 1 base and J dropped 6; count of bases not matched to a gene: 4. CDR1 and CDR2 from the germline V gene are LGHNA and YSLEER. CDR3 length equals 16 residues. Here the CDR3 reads CASSQGDRGIPGELFF. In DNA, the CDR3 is TGCGCCAGCAGCCAAGGGGACAGGGGGATCCCCGGGGAGCTGTTTTTT.

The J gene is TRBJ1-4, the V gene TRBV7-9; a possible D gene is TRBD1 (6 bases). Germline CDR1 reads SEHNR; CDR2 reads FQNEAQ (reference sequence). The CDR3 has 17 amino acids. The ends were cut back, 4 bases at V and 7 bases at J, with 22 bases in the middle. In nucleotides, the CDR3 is TGTGCCAGCAGCTCCAAAACGAACCGGGACACCTCTGAAAAACTGTTTTTT. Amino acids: CASSSKTNRDTSEKLFF.

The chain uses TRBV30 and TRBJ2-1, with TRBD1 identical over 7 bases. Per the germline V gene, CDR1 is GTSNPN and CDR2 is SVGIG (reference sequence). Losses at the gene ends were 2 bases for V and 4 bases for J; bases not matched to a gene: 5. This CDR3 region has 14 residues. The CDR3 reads CAWSNSRGYNEQFF. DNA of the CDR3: TGTGCCTGGAGTAACTCCAGGGGGTACAATGAGCAGTTCTTC.